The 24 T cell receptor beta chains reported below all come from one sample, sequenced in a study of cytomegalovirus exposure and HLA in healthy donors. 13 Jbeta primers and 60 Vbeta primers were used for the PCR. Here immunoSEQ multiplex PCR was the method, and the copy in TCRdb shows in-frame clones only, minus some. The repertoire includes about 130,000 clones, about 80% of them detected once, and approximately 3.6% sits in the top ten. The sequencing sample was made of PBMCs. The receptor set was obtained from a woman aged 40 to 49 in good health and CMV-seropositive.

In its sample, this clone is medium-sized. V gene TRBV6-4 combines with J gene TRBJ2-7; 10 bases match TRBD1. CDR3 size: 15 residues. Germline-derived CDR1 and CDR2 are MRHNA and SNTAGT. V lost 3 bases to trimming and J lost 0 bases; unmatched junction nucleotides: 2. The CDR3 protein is CASSEGQGSSYEQYF. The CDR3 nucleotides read TGTGCCAGCAGTGAGGGACAGGGGAGCTCCTACGAGCAGTACTTC.

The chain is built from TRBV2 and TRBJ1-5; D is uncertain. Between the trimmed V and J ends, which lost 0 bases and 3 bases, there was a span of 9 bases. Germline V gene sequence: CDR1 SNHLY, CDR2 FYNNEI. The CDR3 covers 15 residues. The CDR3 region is CASSEAGRDNQPQHF. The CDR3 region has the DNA TGTGCCAGCAGTGAAGCGGGGAGGGACAATCAGCCCCAGCATTTT.

The CDR3 reads CASSQVLGFTAGGFGSTDTQYF. The CDR3, as DNA: TGCGCCAGCAGTCAAGTACTAGGTTTTACGGCGGGAGGGTTCGGTAGCACAGATACGCAGTATTTT. This chain uses TRBV23-1 with TRBJ2-3; 9 positions match TRBD2. Being an ORF, TRBV23-1 has a function that is uncertain. CDR3 length: 22 amino acids. With 2 bases clipped from V and 0 bases from J, the junction kept 21 bases outside the gene matches.

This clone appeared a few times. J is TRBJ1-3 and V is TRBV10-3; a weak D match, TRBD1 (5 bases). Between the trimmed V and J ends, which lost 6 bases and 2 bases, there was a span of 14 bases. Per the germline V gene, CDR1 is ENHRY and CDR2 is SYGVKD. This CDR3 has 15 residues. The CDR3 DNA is TGTGCCATCAGGCCGCCCAGGGCCGCTGGAAACACCATATATTTT. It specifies CAIRPPRAAGNTIYF.

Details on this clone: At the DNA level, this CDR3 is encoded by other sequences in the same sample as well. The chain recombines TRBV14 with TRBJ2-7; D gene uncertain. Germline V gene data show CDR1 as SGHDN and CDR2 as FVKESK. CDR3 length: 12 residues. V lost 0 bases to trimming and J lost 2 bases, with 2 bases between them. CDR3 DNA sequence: TGTGCCAGCAGCCAAGATACCTACGAGCAGTACTTC. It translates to CASSQDTYEQYF.

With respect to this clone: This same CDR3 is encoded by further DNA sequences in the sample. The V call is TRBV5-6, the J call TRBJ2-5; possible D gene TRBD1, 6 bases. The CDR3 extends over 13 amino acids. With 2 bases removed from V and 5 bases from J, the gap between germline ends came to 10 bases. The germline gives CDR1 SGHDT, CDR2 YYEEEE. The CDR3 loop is CASSLAGDETQYF. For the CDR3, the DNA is TGTGCCAGCAGCTTAGCAGGGGACGAGACCCAGTACTTC.

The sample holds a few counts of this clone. CDR3 in amino acids: CASSRGTSGMRVETQYF. DNA for the CDR3: TGCGCCAGCAGCCGGGGGACTAGCGGGATGAGGGTGGAGACCCAGTACTTC. The rearrangement uses TRBV4-1 and TRBJ2-5; 13 bases are shared with TRBD2. The ends lost 4 bases at V and 5 bases at J; junction bases unmatched: 10. The CDR3 totals 17 residues. The V gene's germline CDR1 is MGHRA and CDR2 YSYEKL.

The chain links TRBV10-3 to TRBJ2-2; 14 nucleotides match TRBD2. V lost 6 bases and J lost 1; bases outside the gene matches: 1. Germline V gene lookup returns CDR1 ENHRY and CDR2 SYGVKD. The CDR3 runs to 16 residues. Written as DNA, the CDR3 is TGTGCCATCAGAGGGACTAGCGGGAGGAACACCGGGGAGCTGTTTTTT. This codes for CAIRGTSGRNTGELFF.

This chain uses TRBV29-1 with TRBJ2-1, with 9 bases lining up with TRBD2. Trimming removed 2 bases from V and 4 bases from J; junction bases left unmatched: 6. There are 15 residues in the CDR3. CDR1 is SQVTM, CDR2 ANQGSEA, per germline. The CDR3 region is CSVEKGLAGYNEQFF. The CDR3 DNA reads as TGCAGCGTTGAAAAGGGTCTAGCGGGATACAATGAGCAGTTCTTC.

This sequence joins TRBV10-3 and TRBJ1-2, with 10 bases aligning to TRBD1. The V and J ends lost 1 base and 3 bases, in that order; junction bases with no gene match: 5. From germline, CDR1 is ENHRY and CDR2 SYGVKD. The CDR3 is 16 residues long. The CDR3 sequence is CAISEWTGGGDYGYTF. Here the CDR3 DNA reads TGTGCCATCAGTGAGTGGACAGGGGGAGGAGACTATGGCTACACCTTC.

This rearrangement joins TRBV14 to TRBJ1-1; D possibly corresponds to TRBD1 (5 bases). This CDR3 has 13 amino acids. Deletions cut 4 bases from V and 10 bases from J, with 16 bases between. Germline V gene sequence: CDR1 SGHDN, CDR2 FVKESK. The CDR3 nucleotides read TGTGCCAGCAGCCTAAGTGGGGCTCGCTTAGCTTTCTTT. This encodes CASSLSGARLAFF.

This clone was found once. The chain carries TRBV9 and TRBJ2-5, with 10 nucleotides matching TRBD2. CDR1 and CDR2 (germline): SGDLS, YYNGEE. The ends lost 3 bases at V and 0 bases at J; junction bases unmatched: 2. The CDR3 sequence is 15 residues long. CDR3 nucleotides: TGTGCCAGCAGCGCCGGGACTAGCGACCAAGAGACCCAGTACTTC. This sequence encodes CASSAGTSDQETQYF.

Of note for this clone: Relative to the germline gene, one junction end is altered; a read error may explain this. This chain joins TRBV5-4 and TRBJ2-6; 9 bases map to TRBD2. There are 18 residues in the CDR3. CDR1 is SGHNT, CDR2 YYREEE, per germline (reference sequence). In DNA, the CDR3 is TGTGCCGGCAGCTTGCCGTCTAGCGGGATGTCTGGGGCCAACGTCCTGACTTTC. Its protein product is CAGSLPSSGMSGANVLTF.

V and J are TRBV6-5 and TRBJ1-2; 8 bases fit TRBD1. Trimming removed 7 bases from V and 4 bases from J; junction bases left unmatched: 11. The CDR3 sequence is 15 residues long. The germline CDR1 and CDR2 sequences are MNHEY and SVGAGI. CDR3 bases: TGTGCCAGCATTGCCCCGCTTGGGACAGGCTATGGCTACACCTTC. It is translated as CASIAPLGTGYGYTF.

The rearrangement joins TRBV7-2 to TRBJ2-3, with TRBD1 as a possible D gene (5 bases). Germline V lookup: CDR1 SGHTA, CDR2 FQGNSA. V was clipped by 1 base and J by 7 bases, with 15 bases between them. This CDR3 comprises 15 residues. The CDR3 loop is CASSLDVLLGHTQYF. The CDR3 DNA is TGTGCCAGCAGCTTAGATGTTTTATTGGGGCATACGCAGTATTTT.

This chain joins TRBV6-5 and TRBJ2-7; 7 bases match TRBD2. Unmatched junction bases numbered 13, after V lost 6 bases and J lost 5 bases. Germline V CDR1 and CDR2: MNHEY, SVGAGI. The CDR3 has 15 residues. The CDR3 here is CASRDVGGSNNEQYF. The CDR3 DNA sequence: TGTGCCAGCAGGGACGTCGGCGGGAGTAACAACGAGCAGTACTTC.

In DNA form, the CDR3 reads TGTGCCAGCAGCCTCGACAGGGCTACTAATGAAAAACTGTTTTTT. This translates into CASSLDRATNEKLFF. This chain joins TRBV28 and TRBJ1-4; 7 bases agree with TRBD1. CDR3 length: 15 residues. Germline loops: CDR1 MDHEN, CDR2 SYDVKM. Trimming took 6 bases from V and 2 from J; bases not matched to a gene: 6. Complete variable domain (other parts from reference TRBV28 and TRBJ1-4): DVKVTQSSRYLVKRTGEKVFLECVQDMDHENMFWYRQDPGLGLRLIYFSYDVKMKEKGDIPEGYSVSREKKERFSLILESASTNQTSMYLCASSLDRATNEKLFFGSGTQLSVL.

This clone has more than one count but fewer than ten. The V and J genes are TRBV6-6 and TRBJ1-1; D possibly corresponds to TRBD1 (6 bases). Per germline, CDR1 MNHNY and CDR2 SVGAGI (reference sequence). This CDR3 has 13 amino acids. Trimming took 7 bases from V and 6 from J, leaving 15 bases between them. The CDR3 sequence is CASKMDSFSEAFF. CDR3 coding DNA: TGTGCCAGCAAAATGGACAGTTTTTCTGAAGCTTTCTTT.

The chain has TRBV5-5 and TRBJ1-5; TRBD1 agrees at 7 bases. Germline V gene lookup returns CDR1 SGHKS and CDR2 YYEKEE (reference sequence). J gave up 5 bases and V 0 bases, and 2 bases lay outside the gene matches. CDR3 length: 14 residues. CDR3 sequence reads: CASSLVQGDQPQHF. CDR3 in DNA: TGTGCCAGCAGCTTGGTCCAGGGGGATCAGCCCCAGCATTTT.

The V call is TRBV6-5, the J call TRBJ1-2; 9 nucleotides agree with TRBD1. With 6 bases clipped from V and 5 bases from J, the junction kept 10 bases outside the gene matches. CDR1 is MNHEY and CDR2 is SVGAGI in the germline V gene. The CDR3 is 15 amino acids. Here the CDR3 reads CASRKGTGIGYGYTF. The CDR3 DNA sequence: TGTGCCAGCAGGAAGGGGACAGGGATAGGATATGGCTACACCTTC.

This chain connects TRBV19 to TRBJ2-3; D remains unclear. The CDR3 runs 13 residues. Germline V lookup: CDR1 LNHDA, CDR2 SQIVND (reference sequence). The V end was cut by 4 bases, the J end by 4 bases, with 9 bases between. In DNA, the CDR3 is TGTGCCAGTAGTACTCAGTGGTCAGATACGCAGTATTTT. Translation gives CASSTQWSDTQYF.

CDR3 sequence reads: CASSLISVPNEKLFF. The CDR3 nucleotides read TGTGCCAGCAGCTTAATTTCGGTCCCGAATGAAAAACTGTTTTTT. The rearrangement uses TRBV7-8 and TRBJ1-4, with D hard to call. This CDR3 has 15 amino acids. V gave up 2 bases and J gave up 5 bases, with 12 bases separating them. The V gene's germline CDR1 is SGHVS and CDR2 FQNEAQ.

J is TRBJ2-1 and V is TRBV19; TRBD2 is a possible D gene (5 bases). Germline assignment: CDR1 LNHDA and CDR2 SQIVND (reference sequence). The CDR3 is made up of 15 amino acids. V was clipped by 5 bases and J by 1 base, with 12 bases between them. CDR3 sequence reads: CASSAERRSYNEQFF. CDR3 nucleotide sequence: TGTGCCAGTAGTGCTGAGAGGAGGTCCTACAATGAGCAGTTCTTC. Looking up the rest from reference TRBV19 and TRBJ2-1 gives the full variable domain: DGGITQSPKYLFRKEGQNVTLSCEQNLNHDAMYWYRQDPGQGLRLIYYSQIVNDFQKGDIAEGYSVSREKKESFPLTVTSAQKNPTAFYLCASSAERRSYNEQFFGPGTRLTVL.

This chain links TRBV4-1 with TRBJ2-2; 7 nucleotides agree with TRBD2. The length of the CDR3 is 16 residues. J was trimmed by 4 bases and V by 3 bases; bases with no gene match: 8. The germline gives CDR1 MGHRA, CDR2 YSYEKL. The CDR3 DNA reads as TGCGCCAGCAGCCACCGTAGCGGGTCTCGCACCGGGGAGCTGTTTTTT. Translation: CASSHRSGSRTGELFF.